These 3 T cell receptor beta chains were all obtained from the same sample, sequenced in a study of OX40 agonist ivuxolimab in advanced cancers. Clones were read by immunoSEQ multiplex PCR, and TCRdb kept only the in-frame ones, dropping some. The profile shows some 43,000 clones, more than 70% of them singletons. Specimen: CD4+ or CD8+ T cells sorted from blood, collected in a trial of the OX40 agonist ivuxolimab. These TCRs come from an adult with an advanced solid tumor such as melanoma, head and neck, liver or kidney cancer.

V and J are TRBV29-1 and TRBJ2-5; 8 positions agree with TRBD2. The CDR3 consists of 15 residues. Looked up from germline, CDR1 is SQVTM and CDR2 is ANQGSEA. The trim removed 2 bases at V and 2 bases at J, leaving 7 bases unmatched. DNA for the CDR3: TGCAGCGTTGAACCTAACGGGGGGGGGCAAGAGACCCAGTACTTC. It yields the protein CSVEPNGGGQETQYF.

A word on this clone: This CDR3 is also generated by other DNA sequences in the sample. The DNA for the CDR3 is TGTGCCAGCAGCTCTGGACACAATCAGCCCCAGCATTTT. It translates to CASSSGHNQPQHF. V and J are TRBV7-3 and TRBJ1-5; a weak D match, TRBD1 (5 bases). This CDR3 has 13 residues. With 4 bases removed from V and 3 bases from J, the gap between germline ends came to 7 bases. Germline-derived CDR1 and CDR2 are SGHTA and FQGTGA.

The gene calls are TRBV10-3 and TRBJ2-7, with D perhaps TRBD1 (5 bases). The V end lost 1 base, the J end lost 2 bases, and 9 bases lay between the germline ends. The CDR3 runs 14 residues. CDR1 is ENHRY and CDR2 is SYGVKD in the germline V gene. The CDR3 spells CAISEYQGPYEQYF. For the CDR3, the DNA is TGTGCCATCAGTGAGTACCAGGGTCCCTACGAGCAGTACTTC.